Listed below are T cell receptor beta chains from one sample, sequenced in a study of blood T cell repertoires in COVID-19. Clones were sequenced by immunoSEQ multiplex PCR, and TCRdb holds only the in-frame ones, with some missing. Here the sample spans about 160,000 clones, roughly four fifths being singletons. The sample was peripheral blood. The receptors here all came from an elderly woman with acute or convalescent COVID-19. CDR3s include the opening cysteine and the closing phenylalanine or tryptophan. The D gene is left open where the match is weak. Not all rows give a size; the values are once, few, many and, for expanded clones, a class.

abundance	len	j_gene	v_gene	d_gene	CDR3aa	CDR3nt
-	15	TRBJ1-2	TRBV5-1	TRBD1	CASSPGQGPAVGYTF	TGCGCCAGCAGCCCCGGACAGGGTCCGGCAGTTGGCTACACCTTC
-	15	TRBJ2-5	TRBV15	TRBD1	CATSRGGTGQETQYF	TGTGCCACCAGCAGAGGGGGGACAGGTCAAGAGACCCAGTACTTC
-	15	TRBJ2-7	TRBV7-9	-	CASSLARADSYEQYF	TGTGCCAGCAGCTTAGCGCGGGCGGATAGCTACGAGCAGTACTTC
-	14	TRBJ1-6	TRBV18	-	CASSPGAGNSPLHF	TGTGCCAGCTCACCGGGAGCGGGAAATTCACCCCTCCACTTT
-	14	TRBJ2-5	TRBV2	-	CASSGNRGSETQYF	TGTGCCAGCAGTGGAAATCGCGGGTCGGAGACCCAGTACTTC
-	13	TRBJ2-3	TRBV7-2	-	CASSFGPADTQYF	TGTGCCAGCAGCTTTGGGCCAGCTGATACGCAGTATTTT
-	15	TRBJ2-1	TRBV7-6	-	CASSPAVSSYNEQFF	TGTGCCAGCAGCCCGGCGGTAAGCTCCTACAATGAGCAGTTCTTC
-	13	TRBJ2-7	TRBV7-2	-	CASSLQGYYEQYF	TGTGCCAGCAGCTTACAGGGGTACTACGAGCAGTACTTC
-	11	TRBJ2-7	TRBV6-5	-	CASSYSAKQYF	TGTGCCAGCAGTTACTCGGCCAAGCAGTACTTC
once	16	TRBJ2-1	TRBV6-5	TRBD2	CASSSLAGPSYNEQFF	TGTGCCAGCAGTTCCCTAGCGGGCCCCTCCTACAATGAGCAGTTCTTC
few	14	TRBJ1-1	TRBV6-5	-	CASSVPGDSTEAFF	TGTGCCAGCAGCGTTCCAGGGGATAGCACTGAAGCTTTCTTT
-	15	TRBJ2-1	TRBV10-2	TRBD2	CASRRLAGGYNEQFF	TGCGCCAGCAGACGACTAGCGGGAGGTTACAATGAGCAGTTCTTC
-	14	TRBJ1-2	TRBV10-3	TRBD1	CAISEQSGGSGYTF	TGTGCCATCAGTGAGCAATCAGGGGGCAGTGGCTACACCTTC
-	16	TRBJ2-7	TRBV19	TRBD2	CASRPPGTSEGYEQYF	TGTGCCAGTCGACCCCCCGGGACTAGCGAAGGCTACGAGCAGTACTTC
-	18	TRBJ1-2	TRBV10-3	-	CAISESPSRSGSGYGYTF	TGTGCCATCAGTGAGTCACCCTCCCGTTCGGGGTCGGGCTATGGCTACACCTTC
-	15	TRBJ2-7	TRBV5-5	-	CASSGYEEVSYEQYF	TGTGCCAGCAGCGGTTACGAAGAGGTCTCCTACGAGCAGTACTTC
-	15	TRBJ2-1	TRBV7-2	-	CASSAREGSYNEQFF	TGTGCCAGCAGCGCCAGGGAAGGCTCCTACAATGAGCAGTTCTTC
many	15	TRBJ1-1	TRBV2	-	CASRATDRLNTEAFF	TGTGCCAGCAGGGCCACCGACAGGCTGAACACTGAAGCTTTCTTT
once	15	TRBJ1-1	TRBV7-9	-	CASSLGGAWDTEAFF	TGTGCCAGCAGCCTTGGAGGAGCGTGGGACACTGAAGCTTTCTTT
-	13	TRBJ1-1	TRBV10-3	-	CAISDRVGTEAFF	TGTGCCATCAGTGACAGGGTGGGCACTGAAGCTTTCTTT
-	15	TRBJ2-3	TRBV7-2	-	CASSLDPDSPFSQYF	TGTGCCAGCAGCTTAGACCCAGACTCCCCGTTTTCGCAGTATTTT
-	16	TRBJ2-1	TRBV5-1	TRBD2	CASSFSGSPSYNEQFF	TGCGCCAGCAGCTTTAGCGGGAGTCCTTCCTACAATGAGCAGTTCTTC
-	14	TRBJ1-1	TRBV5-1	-	CASSTGDMNTEAFF	TGCGCCAGTTCTACCGGGGACATGAACACTGAAGCTTTCTTT
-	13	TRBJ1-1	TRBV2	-	CASSTAGNTEAFF	TGTGCCAGTTCGACAGCTGGGAACACTGAAGCTTTCTTT
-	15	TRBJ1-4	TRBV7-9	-	CASSLDWGGNEKLFF	TGTGCCAGCAGCTTAGATTGGGGCGGCAATGAAAAACTGTTTTTT
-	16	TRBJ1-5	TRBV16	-	CASSQLTGPSNQPQHF	TGTGCCAGCAGCCAACTAACAGGGCCCAGCAATCAGCCCCAGCATTTT
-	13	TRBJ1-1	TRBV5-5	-	CASSAESETEAFF	TGTGCCAGCAGCGCGGAGTCCGAAACTGAAGCTTTCTTT
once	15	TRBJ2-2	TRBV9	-	CASSWWGEDTGELFF	TGTGCCAGCAGCTGGTGGGGGGAGGACACCGGGGAGCTGTTTTTT
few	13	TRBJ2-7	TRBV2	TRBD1	CASSGGQGWEQYF	TGTGCCAGCAGCGGCGGACAGGGTTGGGAGCAGTACTTC
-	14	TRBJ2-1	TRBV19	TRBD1	CASSGTGVHNEQFF	TGTGCCAGTAGCGGGACAGGGGTCCACAATGAGCAGTTCTTC
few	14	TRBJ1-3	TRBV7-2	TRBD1	CASSGTGYGNTIYF	TGTGCCAGCAGCGGGACAGGGTACGGAAACACCATATATTTT
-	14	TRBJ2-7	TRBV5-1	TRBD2	CASSGSGSGYEQYF	TGCGCCAGCAGCGGTAGCGGGAGTGGCTACGAGCAGTACTTC
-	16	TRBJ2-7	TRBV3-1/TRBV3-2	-	CASSPPPGHLSYEQYF	TGTGCCAGCAGCCCTCCTCCGGGACACCTTTCCTACGAGCAGTACTTC
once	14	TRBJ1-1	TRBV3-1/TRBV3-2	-	CASSHSQGRNEAFF	TGTGCCAGCAGCCACTCCCAGGGGCGGAATGAAGCTTTCTTT
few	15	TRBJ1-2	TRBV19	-	CASSPKQGSNYGYTF	TGTGCCAGTAGTCCCAAACAGGGCTCCAACTATGGCTACACCTTC
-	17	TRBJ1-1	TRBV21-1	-	CASSKRNRGRKNTEAFF	TGTGCCAGCAGCAAACGGAACAGGGGGCGGAAGAACACTGAAGCTTTCTTT
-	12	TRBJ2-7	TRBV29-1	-	CSARRGPYEQYF	TGCAGCGCCCGTCGGGGTCCTTACGAGCAGTACTTC
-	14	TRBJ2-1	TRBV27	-	CASTHFSSYNEQFF	TGTGCCAGCACGCACTTTTCCTCCTACAATGAGCAGTTCTTC
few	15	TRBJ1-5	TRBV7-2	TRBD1	CASSLSGTGNQPQHF	TGTGCCAGCAGCCTGTCCGGGACAGGGAATCAGCCCCAGCATTTT
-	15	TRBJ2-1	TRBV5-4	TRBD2	CASSIGTSGRSGQFF	TGTGCCAGCAGCATAGGGACTAGCGGGAGGAGTGGGCAGTTCTTC
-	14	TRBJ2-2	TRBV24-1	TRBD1	CATSRTGGTGELFF	TGTGCCACCAGTAGGACAGGCGGAACCGGGGAGCTGTTTTTT
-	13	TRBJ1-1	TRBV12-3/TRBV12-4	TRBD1	CASSLGQGAGAFF	TGTGCCAGCAGTTTAGGTCAGGGGGCGGGGGCTTTCTTT
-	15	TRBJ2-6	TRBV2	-	CASKGDYSGANVLTF	TGTGCCAGCAAGGGGGACTACTCTGGGGCCAACGTCCTGACTTTC
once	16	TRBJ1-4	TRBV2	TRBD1	CASSEGGTGANEKLFF	TGTGCCAGCAGTGAAGGAGGGACAGGGGCTAATGAAAAACTGTTTTTT
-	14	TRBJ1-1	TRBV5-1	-	CASSSAAGGTEAFF	TGCGCCAGCAGCTCGGCGGCGGGGGGGACTGAAGCTTTCTTT
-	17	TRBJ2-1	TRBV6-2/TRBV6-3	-	CASSYSLRDLQSNEQFF	TGTGCCAGCAGTTACTCCCTCCGGGACTTACAAAGCAATGAGCAGTTCTTC
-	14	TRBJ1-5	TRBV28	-	CASSLGLSNQPQHF	TGTGCCAGCAGTCTTGGACTTAGCAATCAGCCCCAGCATTTT
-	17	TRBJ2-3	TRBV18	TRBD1	CASSLSRGQGHTDTQYF	TGTGCCAGCTCGCTCTCGCGCGGACAGGGACACACAGATACGCAGTATTTT
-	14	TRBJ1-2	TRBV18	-	CASSHPTGNYGYTF	TGTGCCAGCTCCCACCCAACAGGGAACTATGGCTACACCTTC
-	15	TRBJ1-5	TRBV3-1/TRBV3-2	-	CASSQDGGDNQPQHF	TGTGCCAGCAGCCAAGACGGAGGGGACAATCAGCCCCAGCATTTT
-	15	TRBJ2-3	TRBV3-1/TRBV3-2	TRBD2	CASSSTSGRADTQYF	TGTGCCAGCAGCTCGACTAGCGGGAGGGCAGATACGCAGTATTTT
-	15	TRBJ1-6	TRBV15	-	CATSSTVPYNSPLHF	TGTGCCACCAGCTCGACAGTGCCCTATAATTCACCCCTCCACTTT
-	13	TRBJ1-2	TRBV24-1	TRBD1	CATSDTGEYGYTF	TGTGCCACCAGTGATACAGGGGAGTATGGCTACACCTTC
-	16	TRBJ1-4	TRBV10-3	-	CAISEGGGASNEKLFF	TGTGCCATCAGTGAGGGCGGGGGAGCCTCGAATGAAAAACTGTTTTTT
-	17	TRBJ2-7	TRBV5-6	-	CASSLALLRGLTYEQYF	TGTGCCAGCAGCTTGGCGCTATTGAGAGGGTTAACCTACGAGCAGTACTTC
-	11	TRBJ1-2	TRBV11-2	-	CASSFGLAYTF	TGTGCCAGCAGCTTTGGACTTGCCTACACCTTC
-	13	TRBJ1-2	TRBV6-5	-	CASSYFVNYGYTF	TGTGCCAGCAGTTATTTTGTAAACTATGGCTACACCTTC
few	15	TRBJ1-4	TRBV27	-	CASRSTGQRNEKLFF	TGTGCCAGCAGATCCACAGGGCAACGGAATGAAAAACTGTTTTTT
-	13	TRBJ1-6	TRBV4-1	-	CASSQVDSSPLHF	TGCGCCAGCAGCCAAGTGGACAGTTCACCCCTCCACTTT